Following are 7 T cell receptor beta chains from one sample sequenced in a study of CXCR3-negative and CXCR3-positive naive CD8 T cells. The study made its TRB cDNA libraries by 5' RACE, adding UMI labels. TCRdb re-called the 5' RACE reads and gives one entry per CDR3 protein, without DNA. In total, the table holds roughly 40,000 distinct CDR3 sequences. Sequencing input: memory CD8+ T cells from blood. Every receptor here comes from a human donor in good health. Some clones in this sample may be carry-over from other donors' samples.

V usage is TRBV19 and J usage is TRBJ2-1; TCRdb's D call, TRBD2, is unchecked because there is no DNA. Germline V gene data show CDR1 as LNHDA and CDR2 as SQIVND (reference sequence). This CDR3 spans 17 amino acids. The CDR3 loop is CASSLLAGGDSYNEQFF.

This sequence joins TRBV14 and TRBJ2-7; the D call of TRBD1 rests on TCRdb alone, since no DNA is present to check it. The germline gives CDR1 SGHDN, CDR2 FVKESK. The CDR3 is made up of 14 amino acids. The CDR3 is CASSDTGQGYEQYF.

CDR3 residues: CASSLIESEAFF. The J gene is TRBJ1-1, the V gene TRBV7-9. Germline lookup yields CDR1 SEHNR and CDR2 FQNEAQ (reference sequence). The length of the CDR3 is 12 residues.

V gene TRBV11-3 combines with J gene TRBJ1-5; checking the TCRdb D call of TRBD1 is not possible without DNA. CDR1 and CDR2 from the germline V gene are SGHNT and YENEEA. The CDR3 totals 15 residues. CDR3 loop: CASSLVGPGNQPQHF.

The CDR3: CASSSVEAYEQYF. The J gene is TRBJ2-7, the V gene TRBV6-6; TCRdb returns TRBD1, unconfirmable since there is no DNA. Germline CDR1 reads MNHNY; CDR2 reads SVGAGI (reference sequence). The CDR3 is 13 residues long.

The chain is built from TRBV7-9 and TRBJ2-2; the D call from TCRdb, TRBD1, cannot be confirmed without DNA. The CDR3 contains 15 residues. Germline CDR1 and CDR2: SEHNR and FQNEAQ (reference sequence). The CDR3 loop is CASSLSDPLPGELFF.

This CDR3 reads CASSQFYAEGAYNEQFF. The chain employs TRBV14 and TRBJ2-1. Germline CDR1 reads SGHDN; CDR2 reads FVKESK. The CDR3 totals 17 residues.